This entry lists 27 T cell receptor beta chains sequenced from one sample in a study of cytomegalovirus exposure and HLA in healthy donors. PCR primers comprised 60 Vbeta and 13 Jbeta primers. Data came from immunoSEQ multiplex PCR; TCRdb stores just in-frame clones and leaves some out. The table records some 150,000 clones, under 80% of them present only once. Sequencing used PBMCs. The receptor set was obtained from a female donor in good health and CMV-seronegative.

The chain recombines TRBV7-8 with TRBJ1-4; 9 nucleotides align to TRBD1. Germline V CDR1 and CDR2: SGHVS, FQNEAQ. V was pared by 4 bases and J by 8 bases, with 5 bases of the junction left unmatched. The CDR3 spans 14 residues. The CDR3 coding sequence is TGTGCCAGCAGCTCGGACAGGGGTCGGGAAAAACTGTTTTTT. Amino acids: CASSSDRGREKLFF.

The chain carries TRBV19 and TRBJ1-2, with 7 bases aligning to TRBD1. The CDR3 runs to 16 residues. With V trimmed by 3 bases and J by 0 bases, 7 bases remained unmatched. Germline V gives CDR1 LNHDA, CDR2 SQIVND (reference sequence). As DNA, the CDR3 is TGTGCCAGTAGTATCCCTGGGCAGGGGGCTAACTATGGCTACACCTTC. Its translation: CASSIPGQGANYGYTF.

The V call is TRBV20-1, the J call TRBJ2-2, with D possibly being TRBD2 (5 bases). CDR1 is DFQATT and CDR2 is SNEGSKA in the germline V gene (reference sequence). This CDR3 contains 11 residues. Deletions cut 3 bases from V and 7 bases from J, with 6 bases between. The CDR3 DNA is TGCAGTGCTAGTGGGAGCGGGGAGCTGTTTTTT. Its translation: CSASGSGELFF.

V is TRBV6-6 and J is TRBJ1-1; 9 bases agree with TRBD1. Germline V gene lookup returns CDR1 MNHNY and CDR2 SVGAGI (reference sequence). After removal of 7 bases from V and 4 bases from J, the junction contained 4 bases not matched to a gene. This CDR3 has 13 residues. In DNA form, the CDR3 reads TGTGCCAGCATCCCGACAGGGGGCACTGAAGCTTTCTTT. Translating gives CASIPTGGTEAFF.

This rearrangement joins TRBV7-2 to TRBJ1-4; TRBD1 might be the D (6 bases). CDR1 is SGHTA, CDR2 FQGNSA, per germline. V was trimmed by 3 bases and J by 7 bases, leaving 12 bases between them. This CDR3 spans 14 amino acids. CDR3 DNA sequence: TGTGCCAGCAGCTTGTGGGGGCGCGGTGAAAAACTGTTTTTT. It codes for CASSLWGRGEKLFF.

The chain links TRBV2 to TRBJ1-2; 8 bases are a match to TRBD1. Germline V CDR1 and CDR2: SNHLY, FYNNEI. V gave up 6 bases and J gave up 4 bases; unmatched junction bases: 10. This CDR3 spans 15 amino acids. CDR3 in DNA: TGTGCCAGCAGAGCGGGGACAGGAGACCTCTATGGCTACACCTTC. Translated, it gives CASRAGTGDLYGYTF.

This sequence joins TRBV6-4 and TRBJ2-1; D possibly corresponds to TRBD1 (7 bases). V was shortened by 4 bases and J by 3 bases, with 13 bases between the two germline ends. This CDR3 has 15 amino acids. Per germline, CDR1 MRHNA and CDR2 SNTAGT. The CDR3 region has the DNA TGTGCCAGCAGTGGAGGCGGGACAGACTACAATGAGCAGTTCTTC. Translating it yields CASSGGGTDYNEQFF.

Concerning this clone: One junction end does not reproduce the germline sequence, and a read error may be involved. The chain carries TRBV23-1 and TRBJ1-6; no firm D call. TRBV23-1 is annotated as an ORF whose role is uncertain. This CDR3 region has 11 residues. CDR3: CRSSYNSPLHF. CDR3 nucleotides: TGTCGGAGCTCCTATAATTCACCCCTCCACTTT.

V gene TRBV4-3 combines with J gene TRBJ1-3; D is uncertain. Trimming removed 4 bases at V and 4 bases at J, with 20 bases between. There are 17 residues in the CDR3. Germline V gene lookup returns CDR1 LGHNA and CDR2 YSLEER. The CDR3 sequence: CASSRDRGSMVGNTIYF. The CDR3 nucleotides read TGCGCCAGCAGCCGAGACCGGGGATCAATGGTAGGAAACACCATATATTTT.

The chain couples TRBV5-1 to TRBJ2-1; 9 bases line up with TRBD2. The CDR3 covers 15 residues. Germline V gene data show CDR1 as SGHRS and CDR2 as YFSETQ. The J segment lost 8 bases and the V segment lost 0 bases, leaving 6 bases of the junction unmatched. For the CDR3, the DNA is TGCGCCAGCAGCTTGGGGGGACTAGCTAGGGATGAGCAGTTCTTC. This codes for CASSLGGLARDEQFF.

This chain uses TRBV6-1 with TRBJ2-7; a possible D gene is TRBD1 (7 bases). The CDR3 is made up of 14 amino acids. V gave up 8 bases and J gave up 4 bases, with 18 bases separating them. CDR1 is MNHNS, CDR2 SASEGT, per germline. For the CDR3, the DNA is TGTGCCAGCTGGGAGACAGGGAGGTCTTACGAGCAGTACTTC. Its translation: CASWETGRSYEQYF.

This chain connects TRBV5-1 to TRBJ2-7, with 7 bases that match TRBD2. From germline, CDR1 is SGHRS and CDR2 YFSETQ. V shed 7 bases and J 6 bases; nucleotides not matched to a gene: 13. This CDR3 region has 14 residues. CDR3 coding DNA: TGCGCCAGCGCCATCGCCCGTGGGGGGGGCGAGCAGTACTTC. Translation: CASAIARGGGEQYF.

The rearrangement joins TRBV7-6 to TRBJ2-7; TRBD2 matches 7 bases. The ends lost 6 bases at V and 6 bases at J; junction bases unmatched: 5. This CDR3 contains 12 residues. The germline V gene has CDR1 SGHVS and CDR2 FNYEAQ. Here the CDR3 DNA reads TGTGCCAGCAGTTCGACTAGCTCCGAGCAGTACTTC. The encoded protein is CASSSTSSEQYF.

This clone occurred once. The chain couples TRBV6-6 to TRBJ1-6; 9 nucleotides align to TRBD1. There are 15 residues in the CDR3. The junction had 2 bases not matched to a gene; V was cut back by 2 bases and J by 6 bases. Per the germline V gene, CDR1 is MNHNY and CDR2 is SVGAGI (reference sequence). The CDR3 sequence: CASSYGTGFNSPLHF. CDR3 nucleotide sequence: TGTGCCAGCAGTTACGGGACAGGGTTTAATTCACCCCTCCACTTT.

This clone was seen only a few times. This chain links TRBV27 with TRBJ2-7; TRBD2 is a possible D gene (5 bases). CDR3 length: 13 residues. Germline-derived CDR1 and CDR2 are MNHEY and SMNVEV (reference sequence). V lost 3 bases to trimming and J lost 0 bases, with 6 bases between them. CDR3 protein: CASSLAGSYEQYF. The DNA for the CDR3 is TGTGCCAGCAGTTTGGCGGGCTCCTACGAGCAGTACTTC.

A note on this clone: The junction and the germline gene differ at one end; a read error may be behind it. The chain recombines TRBV6-6 with TRBJ2-7, with 7 nucleotides matching TRBD1. The CDR3 has 15 residues. Germline loops: CDR1 MNHNY, CDR2 SVGAGI (reference sequence). CDR3 in DNA: TGTGCCAGCAGTTTCCTCGGGACAGTCTCCCACGAGCAGTACTTC. Its protein product is CASSFLGTVSHEQYF.

Here the CDR3 reads CASSLATGYSGNTIYF. CDR3 DNA: TGTGCCAGCAGCTTAGCGACAGGGTACTCTGGAAACACCATATATTTT. The chain couples TRBV7-8 to TRBJ1-3; the match to TRBD1 covers 7 bases. CDR3 length: 16 residues. Germline loops: CDR1 SGHVS, CDR2 FQNEAQ. J was trimmed by 0 bases and V by 0 bases; bases with no gene match: 2.

The chain has TRBV19 and TRBJ1-5; 9 bases match TRBD1. The CDR3 covers 15 residues. CDR1 LNHDA and CDR2 SQIVND come from the germline V gene (reference sequence). V gave up 7 bases and J gave up 2 bases; unmatched junction bases: 6. This chain's CDR3 is CASTSTGGGNQPQHF. The CDR3 DNA reads TGTGCCAGTACCTCGACAGGGGGAGGCAATCAGCCCCAGCATTTT.

V and J are TRBV6-5 and TRBJ2-1, with 7 bases fitting TRBD2. The germline V gene encodes CDR1 MNHEY and CDR2 SVGAGI. V lost 6 bases to trimming and J lost 0 bases; unmatched junction nucleotides: 5. The CDR3 sequence is 15 residues long. For the CDR3, the DNA is TGTGCCAGCAGCCCTAGCGGAGACTCCTACAATGAGCAGTTCTTC. This sequence encodes CASSPSGDSYNEQFF.

The chain links TRBV5-1 to TRBJ1-4, with 8 nucleotides matching TRBD1. V was pared by 4 bases and J by 3 bases, with 11 bases of the junction left unmatched. Germline CDR1 is SGHRS and CDR2 is YFSETQ. The CDR3 is 17 amino acids. CDR3 DNA: TGCGCCAGCAGCCCGGGCAGGGGGCCATCGGCTAATGAAAAACTGTTTTTT. Encoded protein: CASSPGRGPSANEKLFF.

The chain has TRBV5-4 and TRBJ2-5, with D possibly being TRBD2 (5 bases). Trimming shortened V by 1 base and J by 3 bases, and 10 bases separated the two germline ends. This CDR3 comprises 14 residues. From germline, CDR1 is SGHNT and CDR2 YYREEE (reference sequence). CDR3 in amino acids: CASSLSGEKETQYF. The CDR3 region has the DNA TGTGCCAGCAGCTTGAGCGGAGAAAAAGAGACCCAGTACTTC.

This clone was observed a few times. The chain links TRBV30 to TRBJ1-4; 8 bases align to TRBD1. There are 16 residues in the CDR3. Trimming removed 8 bases from V and 8 bases from J; junction bases left unmatched: 19. Germline V lookup: CDR1 GTSNPN, CDR2 SVGIG (reference sequence). The CDR3 nucleotides are TGTGCCCAAGAGAGTGGGGCCCAGGGGGCGCGAGAAAAACTGTTTTTT. As protein: CAQESGAQGAREKLFF.

The rearrangement links TRBV6-4 to TRBJ2-7, with a weak D call TRBD1 (7 bases). Trimming stripped 2 bases from V and 5 bases from J, with 16 bases between. This CDR3 contains 15 residues. Germline CDR1 and CDR2: MRHNA and SNTAGT. In DNA, the CDR3 is TGTGCCAGCAGTGACGCGGAGGGGGCAGGCCACGAGCAGTACTTC. Protein: CASSDAEGAGHEQYF.

The chain has TRBV30 and TRBJ2-1, with 10 positions matching TRBD2. Germline values: CDR1 GTSNPN, CDR2 SVGIG (reference sequence). V dropped 2 bases and J dropped 5; count of bases not matched to a gene: 6. CDR3 length: 15 residues. CDR3 in amino acids: CAWSRAGGRNNEQFF. The CDR3 DNA is TGTGCCTGGAGTCGAGCGGGGGGGAGGAACAATGAGCAGTTCTTC.

V gene TRBV19 combines with J gene TRBJ2-5; D not certain. V was shortened by 3 bases and J by 5 bases, with 13 bases between the two germline ends. CDR1 LNHDA and CDR2 SQIVND come from the germline V gene (reference sequence). The CDR3 loop spans 14 amino acids. The CDR3 nucleotides are TGTGCCAGTAGTATCGGAGACTTATCGGAGACCCAGTACTTC. It specifies CASSIGDLSETQYF.

J is TRBJ2-1 and V is TRBV7-9, with D perhaps TRBD2 (5 bases). The V and J ends lost 5 bases and 0 bases respectively, with 11 bases between them. The germline gives CDR1 SEHNR, CDR2 FQNEAQ (reference sequence). The CDR3 totals 15 residues. CDR3 coding DNA: TGTGCCAGCAGCCATAGCGCGAGCTCCTACAATGAGCAGTTCTTC. Its translation: CASSHSASSYNEQFF.

The chain uses TRBV6-4 and TRBJ2-3, with D possibly TRBD2 on 7 matching bases. The CDR3 totals 15 residues. V lost 2 bases and J lost 4, with 13 bases in between. Germline V CDR1 and CDR2: MRHNA, SNTAGT. DNA of the CDR3: TGTGCCAGCAGTGACCGGGGGGCCGAGGCAGATACGCAGTATTTT. Translated, it gives CASSDRGAEADTQYF.